This is a list of T cell receptor beta chains from one sample in a study of shared clonotypes between healthy human individuals. Here immunoSEQ multiplex PCR was the method, and the copy in TCRdb shows in-frame clones only, minus some. The profile shows about 100,000 clones, 60% to 70% of them singletons. The sample comprised memory CD8+ T cells sorted from blood. The source of these receptors is a man aged 25 to 45 in good health. Both conserved end residues are trimmed from each CDR3. The order of the fields is J gene, V gene, CDR3 protein.

j_call: TRBJ2-7; v_call: TRBV5-4; cdr3_aa: ASSPWVSPVEQY
j_call: TRBJ2-7; v_call: TRBV2; cdr3_aa: ASSLDRGESLSYEQY
j_call: TRBJ2-2; v_call: TRBV30; cdr3_aa: AWSVVSGRGFGELF
j_call: TRBJ2-5; v_call: TRBV5-4; cdr3_aa: ASSFGSDFSPQY
j_call: TRBJ2-1; v_call: TRBV7-9; cdr3_aa: ASSLKGVGEYNEQF
j_call: TRBJ2-7; v_call: TRBV11-2; cdr3_aa: ASSLAGWSYEQY
j_call: TRBJ2-1; v_call: TRBV5-1; cdr3_aa: ASSRESLNEQF
j_call: TRBJ2-7; v_call: TRBV5-5; cdr3_aa: ASSETGQSYEQY
j_call: TRBJ2-7; v_call: TRBV28; cdr3_aa: ASTTGTSYEQY
j_call: TRBJ2-1; v_call: TRBV29-1; cdr3_aa: SPLGTSEINEQF
j_call: TRBJ2-5; v_call: TRBV29-1; cdr3_aa: SVLTGGRETQY
j_call: TRBJ2-7; v_call: TRBV18; cdr3_aa: ASSPPTGEIDEQY
j_call: TRBJ2-7; v_call: TRBV7-8; cdr3_aa: ASSPPGTSAQQY
j_call: TRBJ2-1; v_call: TRBV7-9; cdr3_aa: ASSLPVSGSRLREQF
j_call: TRBJ2-7; v_call: TRBV27; cdr3_aa: ASSFQGGPYEQY
j_call: TRBJ1-2; v_call: TRBV6-1; cdr3_aa: ASSEWLNNYGYT
j_call: TRBJ2-3; v_call: TRBV5-1; cdr3_aa: ASRPDSTDTQY
j_call: TRBJ2-1; v_call: TRBV10-3; cdr3_aa: AIYRLGAINEQF
j_call: TRBJ2-1; v_call: TRBV11-2; cdr3_aa: ASSYYRTSGSRNEQF
j_call: TRBJ2-6; v_call: TRBV6-1; cdr3_aa: ASSDASATKAPGANVLT
j_call: TRBJ2-7; v_call: TRBV28; cdr3_aa: ASSTWHEQY
j_call: TRBJ1-2; v_call: TRBV18; cdr3_aa: ASSADSTLNYGYT